This T cell receptor (beta chain) was retrieved from a study of cytomegalovirus exposure and HLA in healthy donors. Overall study context: Around 80 million unique TCR sequences came from HLA-typed donors in an early release.

Researchers ran the PCR with 60 Vbeta and 13 Jbeta primers. The assay was immunoSEQ multiplex PCR, and TCRdb's table has in-frame clones only and misses some. The profile covers fewer than 200,000 clones, with roughly 87% appearing a single time and roughly 0.98% taken by the ten largest. CDR3 length equals 14 residues. The germline V and J ends were trimmed by 6 bases and 3 bases, with 12 bases remaining between them. CDR1 MNHNS and CDR2 SASEGT come from the germline V gene. This TCR came from a boy aged 2-9 years in good health and CMV-seronegative. The chain joins TRBV6-1 to TRBJ1-5, with D possibly matching TRBD1 (6 bases). Sequencing was carried out using PBMCs. CDR3 residues: CASSLGQSNQPQHF. CDR3 DNA: TGTGCCAGCAGCCTGGGACAATCCAATCAGCCCCAGCATTTT.